These 23 T cell receptor beta chains were all obtained from the same sample, sequenced in a study of long-term antiretroviral therapy in people with HIV. At the survey level, the v3.0 immunoSEQ assay was run. Profiled with immunoSEQ multiplex PCR; TCRdb holds only in-frame clones, not every one. Of some 30,000 clones in the sample, around 90% were seen once. Specimen: unsorted PBMCs, collected 1.8 years after starting antiretroviral therapy. The receptors derive from a woman between 18 and 29 years old with HIV.

This chain joins TRBV28 and TRBJ2-5; the match to TRBD1 covers 8 bases. This CDR3 has 16 residues. Per the germline V gene, CDR1 is MDHEN and CDR2 is SYDVKM. Germline trimming cut 7 bases from V and 5 bases from J; bases unmatched to any gene: 15. The CDR3 sequence is CASTNQIPGGRETQYF. As DNA, the CDR3 is TGTGCCAGCACAAACCAAATTCCAGGGGGCCGGGAGACCCAGTACTTC.

The chain recombines TRBV15 with TRBJ2-7, with a tentative D call TRBD2 (5 bases). CDR1 and CDR2 from the germline V gene are LNHNV and YYDKDF (reference sequence). The CDR3 has 13 amino acids. V shed 0 bases and J shed 4 bases, with 7 bases lying between them. CDR3 DNA: TGTGCCACCAGCAGAGAGGGGAGTTACGAGCAGTACTTC. Translating it yields CATSREGSYEQYF.

The chain links TRBV19 to TRBJ1-1; TRBD1 might be the D (5 bases). CDR1 is LNHDA, CDR2 SQIVND, per germline (reference sequence). The V end lost 4 bases, the J end lost 1 base, and 13 bases lay between the germline ends. CDR3 length: 15 amino acids. The CDR3 sequence: CASSTTGLTNTEAFF. DNA of the CDR3: TGTGCCAGTAGTACCACGGGACTCACGAACACTGAAGCTTTCTTT.

V is TRBV11-1 and J is TRBJ2-3; D gene unclear. This CDR3 has 15 residues. Germline V gene lookup returns CDR1 SGHAT and CDR2 FQDESV (reference sequence). Trimming cost V 4 bases and J 3 bases, with 14 bases left between them. The CDR3 sequence is CASSYQGRMTDTQYF. The CDR3 DNA reads TGTGCCAGCAGCTATCAAGGACGAATGACAGATACGCAGTATTTT.

V and J are TRBV19 and TRBJ1-3; D remains unclear. V was shortened by 3 bases and J by 0 bases, with 6 bases between the two germline ends. The length of the CDR3 is 14 residues. CDR1 is LNHDA and CDR2 is SQIVND in the germline V gene (reference sequence). CDR3 region: CASSITASGNTIYF. Here the CDR3 DNA reads TGTGCCAGTAGTATCACGGCCTCTGGAAACACCATATATTTT.

The chain carries TRBV7-9 and TRBJ2-1, with TRBD2 matching 15 bases. The CDR3 spans 17 residues. Germline V gives CDR1 SEHNR, CDR2 FQNEAQ (reference sequence). Germline trimming cut 11 bases from V and 6 bases from J; bases unmatched to any gene: 14. Here the CDR3 DNA reads TGTGCCCTCCGCGGGACTAGCGGGGGGTTATGGGGCAATGAGCAGTTCTTC. Amino acid sequence: CALRGTSGGLWGNEQFF.

The chain is built from TRBV4-3 and TRBJ2-1; D is possibly TRBD2 (6 bases). The CDR3 is 15 amino acids. Per germline, CDR1 LGHNA and CDR2 YSLEER. V lost 1 base, J lost 5 bases, and 12 bases lay in between. The CDR3 sequence: CASSQGLGVNNEQFF. For the CDR3, the DNA is TGCGCCAGCAGCCAAGGACTAGGGGTGAACAATGAGCAGTTCTTC.

This chain links TRBV14 with TRBJ2-7; D is possibly TRBD2 (5 bases). CDR1 SGHDN and CDR2 FVKESK come from the germline V gene. The CDR3 runs to 12 residues. V gave up 4 bases and J gave up 4 bases, with 8 bases separating them. The CDR3 DNA sequence: TGTGCCAGCAGCCCCAGCGGTTACGAGCAGTACTTC. Amino acids: CASSPSGYEQYF.

This rearrangement joins TRBV6-6 to TRBJ2-1, with 10 bases fitting TRBD2. The CDR3 has 14 residues. CDR1 and CDR2 (germline): MNHNY, SVGAGI (reference sequence). The V segment lost 4 bases and the J segment 3 bases; nucleotides outside the gene matches: 0. CDR3 DNA: TGTGCCAGCAGTTTAGCGGGAGGCTACAATGAGCAGTTCTTC. This translates into CASSLAGGYNEQFF.

The gene calls are TRBV4-2 and TRBJ2-7, with 9 bases lining up with TRBD1. Trimming took 4 bases from V and 7 from J; bases not matched to a gene: 11. Germline lookup yields CDR1 LGHNA and CDR2 YNFKEQ. This CDR3 region has 15 residues. The CDR3 region has the DNA TGTGCCAGCAGCCCATCCGGGACAGGGTATCGGGAGCAGTACTTC. Translating it yields CASSPSGTGYREQYF.

V is TRBV5-6 and J is TRBJ2-7; D may be TRBD1 (6 bases). CDR1 SGHDT and CDR2 YYEEEE come from the germline V gene. The CDR3 runs 15 residues. Trimming stripped 3 bases from V and 1 base from J, with 14 bases between. CDR3 sequence (DNA): TGTGCCAGCAGCTGGGGCCCCGGACAGTCCTACGAGCAGTACTTC. Protein product: CASSWGPGQSYEQYF.

The DNA for the CDR3 is TGCACCAGCAGCCATACGCCCTTAGCGGTCTCCTACAATGAGCAGTTCTTC. Encoded protein: CTSSHTPLAVSYNEQFF. This chain joins TRBV1 and TRBJ2-1; TRBD2, the D gene given by the table, was not confirmed from the DNA. TRBV1 is reported as a pseudogene. This CDR3 has 17 residues.

V is TRBV7-2 and J is TRBJ1-5, with unresolved D. The V gene lost 3 bases and the J gene lost 1 base, with 4 bases spanning the gap. The CDR3 is 13 amino acids. Looked up from germline, CDR1 is SGHTA and CDR2 is FQGNSA. In nucleotides, the CDR3 is TGTGCCAGCAGCTTTGGAAGCAATCAGCCCCAGCATTTT. Its protein is CASSFGSNQPQHF.

The J gene is TRBJ1-5, the V gene TRBV6-5; D call uncertain. Trimming stripped 6 bases from V and 3 bases from J, with 9 bases between. This CDR3 region has 13 residues. The germline V gene has CDR1 MNHEY and CDR2 SVGAGI. CDR3 sequence reads: CASSLRNNQPQHF. The CDR3 bases are TGTGCCAGCAGCCTACGTAACAATCAGCCCCAGCATTTT.

This chain joins TRBV28 and TRBJ1-3; D gene unclear. V lost 5 bases to trimming and J lost 4 bases, with 12 bases between them. The germline V gene encodes CDR1 MDHEN and CDR2 SYDVKM. The CDR3 totals 14 residues. The CDR3 protein is CASSPQRAGNTIYF. Written as DNA, the CDR3 is TGTGCCAGCAGTCCCCAGAGGGCGGGAAACACCATATATTTT.

This clone was picked up a small number of times. The V and J genes are TRBV2 and TRBJ2-1; the D gene is possibly TRBD2 (6 bases). CDR1 is SNHLY, CDR2 FYNNEI, per germline. Deletions cut 7 bases from V and 10 bases from J, with 20 bases between. The CDR3 is made up of 14 amino acids. Written as DNA, the CDR3 is TGTGCCAGCATCGGCGGGACCTTCAGGAAAGAGCAGTTCTTC. This codes for CASIGGTFRKEQFF.

The rearrangement uses TRBV4-3 and TRBJ2-7, with 12 positions matching TRBD2. Germline V gene data show CDR1 as LGHNA and CDR2 as YSLEER. The CDR3 covers 14 residues. With 4 bases clipped from V and 9 bases from J, the junction kept 7 bases outside the gene matches. The CDR3 bases are TGCGCCAGCAGCCCAACTAGCGGGAGGATCGGGCAGTACTTC. As protein: CASSPTSGRIGQYF.

The gene calls are TRBV10-3 and TRBJ1-6; D not certain. This CDR3 contains 15 residues. V shed 8 bases and J shed 7 bases, with 18 bases lying between them. Germline-derived CDR1 and CDR2 are ENHRY and SYGVKD. The CDR3 here is CAIQAQNTGNSPLHF. In DNA, the CDR3 is TGTGCCATCCAGGCGCAAAACACGGGGAATTCACCCCTCCACTTT.

The chain employs TRBV27 and TRBJ1-5; D not resolved. Per germline, CDR1 MNHEY and CDR2 SMNVEV (reference sequence). Trimming took off 0 bases at V and 4 bases at J, with 13 bases between the two ends. This CDR3 has 16 amino acids. In nucleotides, the CDR3 is TGTGCCAGCAGTTTATCGCCCGGACGGGGTAATCAGCCCCAGCATTTT. Amino acid sequence: CASSLSPGRGNQPQHF.

This rearrangement joins TRBV7-3 to TRBJ2-2; D is uncertain. Trimming cost V 1 base and J 0 bases, with 6 bases left between them. Germline CDR1 reads SGHTA; CDR2 reads FQGTGA. The CDR3 has 15 amino acids. DNA of the CDR3: TGTGCCAGCAGCTTAAGTCGATCGAACACCGGGGAGCTGTTTTTT. It is translated as CASSLSRSNTGELFF.

This chain joins TRBV6-6 and TRBJ2-2; 8 bases are shared with TRBD1. This CDR3 is 14 amino acids long. Germline CDR1 MNHNY, CDR2 SVGAGI (reference sequence). V dropped 4 bases and J dropped 8; count of bases not matched to a gene: 6. The CDR3 is CASSFGQGSGELFF. CDR3 DNA: TGTGCCAGCAGTTTCGGACAGGGCTCAGGGGAGCTGTTTTTT.

The rearrangement uses TRBV29-1 and TRBJ2-7; D possibly corresponds to TRBD1 (5 bases). Germline V CDR1 and CDR2: SQVTM, ANQGSEA. This CDR3 region has 12 residues. The ends were cut back, 5 bases at V and 7 bases at J, with 15 bases in the middle. CDR3 sequence: CSVTLTVGEQYF. The DNA for the CDR3 is TGCAGCGTTACCCTGACAGTTGGGGAGCAGTACTTC.

This sequence joins TRBV9 and TRBJ2-5, with a tentative D call TRBD2 (5 bases). With 0 bases removed from V and 5 bases from J, the gap between germline ends came to 17 bases. CDR1 and CDR2 from the germline V gene are SGDLS and YYNGEE. The CDR3 loop spans 16 amino acids. Here the CDR3 reads CASSVGGSALGETQYF. The CDR3 region has the DNA TGTGCCAGCAGCGTAGGGGGTAGCGCCCTGGGGGAGACCCAGTACTTC.